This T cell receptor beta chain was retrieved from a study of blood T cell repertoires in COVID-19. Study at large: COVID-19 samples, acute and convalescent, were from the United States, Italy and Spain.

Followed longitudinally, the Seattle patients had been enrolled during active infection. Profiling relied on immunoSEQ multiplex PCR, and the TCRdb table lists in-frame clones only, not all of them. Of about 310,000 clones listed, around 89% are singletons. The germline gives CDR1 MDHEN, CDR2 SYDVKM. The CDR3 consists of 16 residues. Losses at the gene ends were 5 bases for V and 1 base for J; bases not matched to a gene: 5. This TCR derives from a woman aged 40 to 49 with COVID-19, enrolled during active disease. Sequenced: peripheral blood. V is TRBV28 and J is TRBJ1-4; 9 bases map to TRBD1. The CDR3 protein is CASSPRGQGTNEKLFF. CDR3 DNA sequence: TGTGCCAGCAGTCCCCGGGGACAGGGAACTAATGAAAAACTGTTTTTT.